These 8 T cell receptor beta chains came from one sample sequenced in a study of cytomegalovirus exposure and HLA in healthy donors. Researchers ran the PCR with 60 Vbeta and 13 Jbeta primers. The method was immunoSEQ multiplex PCR; TCRdb's version includes in-frame clones alone and lacks a portion of them. The table lists around 300,000 clones, roughly 70% of them singletons. Sequenced: PBMCs. Receptors were obtained from a female donor in good health and CMV-seronegative.

This sequence joins TRBV7-9 and TRBJ2-7, with 12 bases fitting TRBD2. V shed 1 base and J 0 bases; nucleotides not matched to a gene: 10. CDR3 length: 19 residues. From germline, CDR1 is SEHNR and CDR2 FQNEAQ (reference sequence). This CDR3 is CASSLVSLAGGVASYEQYF. Written as DNA, the CDR3 is TGTGCCAGCAGCTTAGTTTCCCTAGCGGGAGGGGTCGCCTCCTACGAGCAGTACTTC. Using reference TRBV7-9 and TRBJ2-7 for the parts outside the CDR3, the full variable domain is DTGVSQNPRHKITKRGQNVTFRCDPISEHNRLYWYRQTLGQGPEFLTYFQNEAQLEKSRLLSDRFSAERPKGSFSTLEIQRTEQGDSAMYLCASSLVSLAGGVASYEQYFGPGTRLTVT.

The chain is built from TRBV6-1 and TRBJ2-2; 8 positions match TRBD2. Per the germline V gene, CDR1 is MNHNS and CDR2 is SASEGT. The CDR3 runs 17 residues. V gave up 2 bases and J gave up 6 bases; unmatched junction bases: 11. The CDR3 here is CASSEYPRGGAAGELFF. The CDR3 bases are TGTGCCAGCAGTGAATACCCCCGGGGGGGCGCGGCCGGGGAGCTGTTTTTT.

CDR3 DNA: TGCGCCAGCAGCCGGGAGGGCGGAAGAAACTATGGCTACACCTTC. Protein product: CASSREGGRNYGYTF. The chain carries TRBV5-1 and TRBJ1-2; D uncertain. CDR1 and CDR2 (germline): SGHRS, YFSETQ. Between the trimmed V and J ends, which lost 4 bases and 2 bases, there was a span of 15 bases. The CDR3 sequence is 15 residues long.

This rearrangement joins TRBV6-1 to TRBJ2-7, with a weak D call TRBD1 (6 bases). Germline CDR1 MNHNS, CDR2 SASEGT. This CDR3 is built from 13 residues. V lost 3 bases and J lost 3, with 9 bases in between. CDR3 residues: CASSDRTVYEQYF. The CDR3 region has the DNA TGTGCCAGCAGTGACCGGACAGTCTACGAGCAGTACTTC.

The chain has TRBV5-4 and TRBJ2-7, with 9 bases fitting TRBD1. Germline CDR1 and CDR2: SGHNT and YYREEE (reference sequence). J was trimmed by 3 bases and V by 4 bases; bases with no gene match: 8. This CDR3 contains 15 residues. The CDR3 DNA sequence: TGTGCCAGCAGCGGCCCCGGGACAGGGCTCTACGAGCAGTACTTC. This gives the protein CASSGPGTGLYEQYF.

This chain links TRBV7-7 with TRBJ1-1, with D unclear. Trimming shortened V by 3 bases and J by 4 bases, and 15 bases separated the two germline ends. Germline CDR1 reads SSHAT; CDR2 reads FNYEAQ (reference sequence). This CDR3 is built from 15 residues. CDR3 nucleotides: TGTGCCAGCAGCTTCGGGAGGCGAAGGGCCACTGAAGCTTTCTTT. The encoded protein is CASSFGRRRATEAFF.

This clone was detected once. The rearrangement uses TRBV7-9 and TRBJ2-3; a possible D gene is TRBD2 (5 bases). Trimming stripped 0 bases from V and 0 bases from J, with 7 bases between. Germline V gene lookup returns CDR1 SEHNR and CDR2 FQNEAQ (reference sequence). CDR3 length equals 15 residues. CDR3 nucleotides: TGTGCCAGCAGCTTAGCTCGCGGGAGCACAGATACGCAGTATTTT. This sequence encodes CASSLARGSTDTQYF.

This sequence joins TRBV28 and TRBJ2-7; weak D call: TRBD2 (5 bases). The CDR3 is 15 amino acids. CDR1 is MDHEN and CDR2 is SYDVKM in the germline V gene. V dropped 2 bases and J dropped 7 bases, with 18 bases sitting between them. CDR3 in DNA: TGTGCCAGCAGTTTACAGCCGGACTCCTCTGGGGAGCAGTACTTC. As protein: CASSLQPDSSGEQYF.